Detailed here is one T cell receptor beta chain. What it recognizes is unknown. Every donor was a healthy person donating bone marrow. This specimen comes from a study of cytomegalovirus exposure and HLA in healthy donors. This PCR relied on a set of 60 Vbeta primers and 13 Jbeta primers. This table comes from immunoSEQ multiplex PCR, and its TCRdb copy is limited to in-frame clones, with some not included. Of roughly 100,000 clones in the sample, roughly four fifths were seen once. Regarding the study as a whole: CMV antigen specificity was confirmed in vitro for three CMV-associated chains.

CDR3 size: 15 residues. Deletions cut 7 bases from V and 0 bases from J, with 14 bases between. Germline V gene sequence: CDR1 SGHRS, CDR2 YFSETQ. Sequencing was done on a sample of PBMCs. This chain connects TRBV5-1 to TRBJ1-3; maybe TRBD1 (6 bases). The receptor was isolated from a man aged 40-49 years in good health and CMV-seropositive. The CDR3, as DNA: TGCGCCAGCTGGTGGACAGCCCTCTCTGGAAACACCATATATTTT. The encoded protein is CASWWTALSGNTIYF.